This T cell receptor beta chain is drawn from a study of blood T cell repertoires in COVID-19 (dated by TCRdb to the early 2020s). General notes on the study: Samples from collaborators originated in the United States, Italy and Spain and spanned both the acute and convalescent phases of COVID-19. The prospective study material was composed of cDNA or gDNA derived from T cells, B-cell-depleted T cells, or PBMCs. Subjects who had been exposed to COVID-19, were actively infected with it, or had recovered from it provided the deeply sampled blood TCRbeta repertoires that made up the dataset. The repertoires were made available in a free public database intended to serve as a resource for research on the immune response to SARS-CoV-2. Samples came from the ongoing ImmuneRACE study (first 160 participants) plus 1,254 subjects from 6 global collaborators. The sample metadata nearly always contained a de-identified subject ID, COVID-19 status, age in years and sex. Where available, HLA class I and class II types were taken from metadata supplied by the sample provider and were not determined by assay-based typing.

TCRbeta CDR3 regions were amplified from genomic DNA using the immunoSEQ Assay, a bias-controlled multiplex PCR. In the authors' own workflow: The number of nucleated cells in each sample was estimated by amplification of reference gene primers within the assay. To quantify the absolute abundance of each unique TCRbeta CDR3 rearrangement, sequence reads were collapsed and filtered. For each sample, productive Simpson clonality was calculated as the square root of Simpson's diversity index across productive rearrangements. This is the immuneACCESS table as TCRdb keeps it, with only in-frame sequences that have V and J called. A part of the clones is gone; compared with another copy, unresolved V genes explain less than half, and the rest is unexplained. V and J calls and clone size are as listed in that table; D and trimming were resolved from the DNA. For this sample the table gives about 190,000 clones, of which about 82% were detected only once. Roughly 5% of the sample goes to the ten largest clones.

Each collaborating institution followed its own protocols to collect whole blood in K2EDTA tubes. For TCRbeta analysis, collaborators shipped samples as frozen whole blood, isolated PBMCs, or DNA extracted from either of those sample types. CDR1 and CDR2 are drawn from the germline V gene: SGHTA, FQGTGA. Counted from cysteine to phenylalanine, this CDR3 has 14 amino acids. CDR3 DNA only is kept here, 42 bases in frame from base 1. V and J lose 2 bases and 1 base, and a span of 8 bases separates them. Note on this clone: This receptor's antigen is unknown. Base quality data are lacking; no much larger clone is found one base away.

On the study overall, not on this receptor specifically: Clinical and demographic metadata were provided uncurated, with the amount varying by source and participant.

The rearrangement combines TRBV7-3 with TRBJ1-1, and perhaps TRBD1 as D gene, on 5 matching bases. Sequenced sample: peripheral blood. This sequence originates from a woman in her twenties or thirties with acute or convalescent COVID-19. The sequenced DNA: TGTGCCAGCAGCTTAGGCAGGGCGAACACTGAAGCTTTCTTT. It is translated as CASSLGRANTEAFF. Extended through the reference TRBV7-3 and TRBJ1-1 proteins, this CDR3 yields the full variable domain: GAGVSQTPSNKVTEKGKYVELRCDPISGHTALYWYRQSLGQGPEFLIYFQGTGAADDSGLPNDRFFAVRPEGSVSTLKIQRTERGDSAVYLCASSLGRANTEAFFGQGTRLTVV.